This TCR beta chain originates from a study of shared clonotypes between healthy human individuals (dated by TCRdb to 2019 to 2021). A note on the overall study: Three men and a couple of women, aged 18 to 49 years, made up the cohort. For each donor, CD4 naive and CD4 memory were each given three plates, CD8 naive was given two plates, and CD8 memory was given one plate. To estimate repertoire size and how much clonotype sharing occurs between individuals, the study deeply sequenced the blood TCR repertoires of several healthy adults. To increase sequencing depth and limit assay-specific biases, TCR repertoire library preparation and sequencing were carried out by different laboratories using diverse techniques. Per donor, leukapheresis produced somewhere between about 0.9 and 9 billion PBMCs. Here is what the overall study found, with its caveats: Larger estimated clonotype richness was generally found for naive subsets than for memory subsets. Higher generation probabilities were observed for clonotypes shared by all four sorted-subset donors than for non-shared clonotypes. Based on pairwise subsampling, the degree of clonotype sharing among donors was expected to be affected by sequencing depth. Sampling was restricted to blood, and TCR repertoires in tissues likely differ from the TCR repertoires found in blood. About 4.5% of naive CD4, 3% to 4% of naive CD8, roughly 2.4% of memory CD4, and approximately 0.4% of memory CD8 clonotypes were shared across several donors. Because the study included only a small number of donors, the genetic and exposure-history diversity represented was limited. Even with the large sequencing depth, rarefaction of the sorted-subset datasets indicated that sequencing was incomplete.

The donors were healthy, HIV-negative adults with no recently reported acute infections or vaccinations. Every donor was a Caucasian adult residing in Nashville, Tennessee, USA. CD4+ T cells were enriched by magnetic negative selection, after which naive cells were positively selected on CD45RA and the negative fraction was taken as the memory subset. Blood was obtained by leukapheresis, after which PBMCs were separated by Ficoll-Histopaque density gradient centrifugation and cryopreserved in liquid nitrogen vapor phase. Analytical flow cytometry was used to check the purity and quantity of each magnetically sorted T cell population. From each sorted fraction, genomic DNA was isolated and quantified by UV absorbance on a Nanodrop 2000c. Using the deep immunoSEQ assay, multiplex PCR amplified TCR CDR3 regions from genomic DNA. Extracted genomic DNA from each cell subset was distributed evenly across all wells of several immunoSEQ 96-well plates, and each plate was treated as a replicate. For sorted subsets, each replicate PCR was loaded with roughly 200 ng genomic DNA, equivalent to approximately 33,000 T cell genomes. The purified libraries were quantified using a Qubit 3.0 fluorometer, sized with a Bioanalyzer 2100, and then quantified again using the KAPA Library Quantification kit. Every immunoSEQ 96-well plate was sequenced on a dedicated single-read 150-cycle Illumina NextSeq 550 flow cell. The original methods were these. Because the immunoSEQ output included only junctional sequences and no quality scores, the filtering could not be the same as the filtering used for full-length reads. To assign V/J genes and CDR3, sequences were annotated against IMGT germline references using PyIR, a Python wrapper for IgBLAST v1.9. Reads were filtered out if the reads had weak V/J assignments (E-value above 1e-6), no CDR3, stop codons, out-of-frame junctions, or ambiguous translated residues. A V3J clonotype was defined by an identical inferred V gene, J gene, and CDR3 amino acid sequence. Percentage overlap between repertoires was calculated by dividing the number of shared unique clonotypes by the size of the smaller repertoire. RTK rarefaction, the Chao1 estimator, and Recon v2.1 estimates of unobserved clonotypes were used to assess repertoire richness. Generation probabilities were computed with OLGA for all TCRbeta clonotypes obtained by the gDNA method from a few donors. TCRdb mirrors the immuneACCESS table, restricted to in-frame sequences. Some clones are absent from its copies; in checked studies, under half trace to an unresolved V gene, and the reason for the others is unknown. The DNA was the basis for D and trimming; V, J and clone size are from that table. Here the sample has over 1.5 million clones; 95% to 99% occur a single time. The top ten clones comprise approximately 0.45% of the sample.

Concerning this clone: Its cognate antigen has yet to be identified. Per-base qualities were not stored, and no clone one base away is much larger.

The junction carries 22 bases between V and J, which are trimmed by 0 bases and 7 bases respectively. CDR1 and CDR2 were assigned from the germline V gene (reference sequence) as LNHNV and YYDKDF. Reading from cysteine to phenylalanine, the CDR3 counts 17 amino acids. Here the CDR3 DNA is all that survives: 51 bases in frame from base 1. The receptor's source is a man younger than 45 in good health. Recombination joined TRBV15 with TRBJ2-7; the D gene is possibly TRBD2, with 6 bases matching. The sample was naive CD4+ T cells sorted from blood. Explained via the paper, the cell subset or site label denotes: CD45RA+ positively selected. DNA sequence: TGTGCCACCAGCAGAGATTCCTGGACTACACTGAACTCTGAGCAGTACTTC. Translated, this gives CATSRDSWTTLNSEQYF.